The 21 T cell receptor beta chains given below trace back to one sample, sequenced in a study of cytomegalovirus exposure and HLA in healthy donors. Researchers ran the PCR with 60 Vbeta and 13 Jbeta primers. The repertoire was sequenced with immunoSEQ multiplex PCR; TCRdb's copy has only in-frame clones and lacks some. The sample has about 180,000 clones, 84% seen once. The sequenced material came from PBMCs. The receptor set was obtained from a boy between 2 and 10 years old in good health and CMV-seronegative.

This chain connects TRBV11-2 to TRBJ2-1; 10 bases line up with TRBD1. V shed 1 base and J 4 bases; nucleotides not matched to a gene: 7. Germline assignment: CDR1 SGHAT and CDR2 FQNNGV. The CDR3 runs to 17 residues. The CDR3 loop is CASSLGPGQGLYNEQFF. CDR3 nucleotides: TGTGCCAGCAGCTTAGGCCCGGGACAGGGGTTATACAATGAGCAGTTCTTC.

The chain recombines TRBV5-1 with TRBJ2-1; D remains ambiguous. V shed 5 bases and J shed 0 bases, with 18 bases lying between them. Germline V gene sequence: CDR1 SGHRS, CDR2 YFSETQ. This CDR3 contains 17 residues. CDR3: CASRIAFGRSSYNEQFF. The CDR3 coding sequence is TGCGCCAGCAGAATCGCGTTCGGCCGGAGCTCCTACAATGAGCAGTTCTTC.

The chain joins TRBV5-6 to TRBJ2-5; maybe TRBD2 (5 bases). The last part of the DNA fits TRBJ2-7 better; the J call may be wrong. Germline V gives CDR1 SGHDT, CDR2 YYEEEE. The CDR3 extends over 16 amino acids. The CDR3 sequence: CASSLYPGRGSYEQYF. CDR3 coding DNA: TGTGCCAGCAGCTTATATCCGGGGAGAGGGTCCTACGAGCAGTACTTC.

The chain uses TRBV7-9 and TRBJ2-7; 9 positions agree with TRBD2. The germline CDR1 and CDR2 sequences are SEHNR and FQNEAQ (reference sequence). V dropped 5 bases and J dropped 3; count of bases not matched to a gene: 8. This CDR3 has 15 residues. Here the CDR3 reads CASSVLAGYYYEQYF. In DNA, the CDR3 is TGTGCCAGCAGCGTTCTAGCGGGATATTACTACGAGCAGTACTTC.

The rearrangement links TRBV6-1 to TRBJ2-7; weak D call: TRBD2 (6 bases). Germline loops: CDR1 MNHNS, CDR2 SASEGT. The CDR3 spans 15 residues. V lost 0 bases and J 6 bases, leaving 15 bases between the germline ends. The CDR3 is CASSEAFGGIVEQYF. The CDR3 bases are TGTGCCAGCAGTGAAGCCTTTGGGGGGATTGTCGAGCAGTACTTC.

The chain's CDR3 is CASSESGLVYEQYF. In DNA, the CDR3 is TGCGCCAGCAGTGAGTCCGGACTAGTCTACGAGCAGTACTTC. The chain combines TRBV10-1 with TRBJ2-7; 7 bases match TRBD2. Germline values: CDR1 WNHNN, CDR2 SYGVQD (reference sequence). V lost 0 bases and J lost 3; bases outside the gene matches: 2. This CDR3 contains 14 residues.

The chain links TRBV4-1 to TRBJ1-2; D is possibly TRBD1 (5 bases). The V and J ends lost 4 bases and 7 bases respectively, with 19 bases between them. Germline V gene lookup returns CDR1 MGHRA and CDR2 YSYEKL. The CDR3 is 15 residues long. The CDR3 region is CASSPLLAGEGGYTF. CDR3 bases: TGCGCCAGCAGCCCCTTATTGGCGGGGGAGGGTGGCTACACCTTC.

This chain connects TRBV19 to TRBJ2-7, with D tentatively TRBD1 (8 bases). Germline CDR1 is LNHDA and CDR2 is SQIVND (reference sequence). Trimming shortened V by 4 bases and J by 6 bases, and 16 bases separated the two germline ends. The CDR3 covers 14 residues. The CDR3 region has the DNA TGTGCCAGTAGTACAACAGGGGGGGCTGGCGAGCAGTACTTC. Translation gives CASSTTGGAGEQYF.

The V and J genes are TRBV30 and TRBJ2-7; 7 nucleotides align to TRBD2. Germline lookup yields CDR1 GTSNPN and CDR2 SVGIG (reference sequence). With 1 base clipped from V and 2 bases from J, the junction kept 5 bases outside the gene matches. The CDR3 contains 14 residues. The CDR3 region has the DNA TGTGCCTGGAGTGGACTAGCCAGAACCTACGAGCAGTACTTC. Translation: CAWSGLARTYEQYF.

This rearrangement joins TRBV5-1 to TRBJ1-1; 7 bases map to TRBD1. Germline lookup yields CDR1 SGHRS and CDR2 YFSETQ. V lost 0 bases, J lost 7 bases, and 3 bases stayed unmatched. The CDR3 totals 13 residues. CDR3 nucleotide sequence: TGCGCCAGCAGCTTGGGGGGACAGCTTGAAGCTTTCTTT. Translating it yields CASSLGGQLEAFF.

The rearrangement links TRBV18 to TRBJ2-5; a weak D match, TRBD1 (5 bases). The CDR3 sequence is 16 residues long. Germline V gives CDR1 KGHSH, CDR2 LQKENI. Trimming removed 1 base at V and 6 bases at J, with 18 bases between. The DNA of the CDR3 is TGTGCCAGCTCACCACGGGTATCGGTCAGGGTGAAGACCCAGTACTTC. It encodes CASSPRVSVRVKTQYF.

The chain combines TRBV7-9 with TRBJ2-1, with D unclear. The CDR3 spans 12 residues. V was trimmed by 4 bases and J by 6 bases, leaving 7 bases between them. CDR1 is SEHNR, CDR2 FQNEAQ, per germline (reference sequence). CDR3 sequence reads: CASSSVFNEQFF. The DNA of the CDR3 is TGTGCCAGCAGCTCGGTCTTCAATGAGCAGTTCTTC.

About this clone: The junction shows a germline mismatch at one end, possibly a read error. The chain joins TRBV30 to TRBJ1-5; perhaps TRBD1 as D (5 bases). The germline V gene encodes CDR1 GTSNPN and CDR2 SVGIG (reference sequence). The CDR3 totals 13 residues. In DNA, the CDR3 is TGTGCCCGGAGTAGGGGTGACAATCAGCCCCAGCATTTT. Translating gives CARSRGDNQPQHF.

This sequence joins TRBV2 and TRBJ1-2; possibly TRBD1 for D (6 bases). Trimming removed 0 bases from V and 2 bases from J, with 10 bases in between. The germline gives CDR1 SNHLY, CDR2 FYNNEI. This CDR3 has 15 amino acids. In DNA, the CDR3 is TGTGCCAGCAGTGAAGCACAGGGTAGCAACTATGGCTACACCTTC. It codes for CASSEAQGSNYGYTF.

This clone came up a few times. The chain employs TRBV6-6 and TRBJ1-4, with D possibly being TRBD1 (5 bases). Per the germline V gene, CDR1 is MNHNY and CDR2 is SVGAGI (reference sequence). Trimming shortened V by 3 bases and J by 7 bases, and 15 bases separated the two germline ends. This CDR3 is built from 15 residues. CDR3 DNA: TGTGCCAGCAGTTATAGGGGAGGAAGTCGTGAAAAACTGTTTTTT. Amino acids: CASSYRGGSREKLFF.

The chain is built from TRBV19 and TRBJ1-2, with TRBD1 matching 7 bases. J gave up 8 bases and V 5 bases, and 11 bases lay outside the gene matches. CDR3 length: 14 residues. Per the germline V gene, CDR1 is LNHDA and CDR2 is SQIVND (reference sequence). CDR3 in amino acids: CASSVSPGGSGYTF. The CDR3 DNA sequence: TGTGCCAGTAGTGTGAGTCCAGGGGGGAGCGGCTACACCTTC.

As concerns this clone: Different DNA sequences within this sample yield the same CDR3. This chain links TRBV9 with TRBJ2-5; D is unresolved. V gave up 0 bases and J gave up 1 base, with 7 bases separating them. CDR3 length: 14 residues. The germline CDR1 and CDR2 sequences are SGDLS and YYNGEE. The CDR3 sequence: CASSVGQAQETQYF. The CDR3, as DNA: TGTGCCAGCAGCGTAGGGCAGGCCCAAGAGACCCAGTACTTC.

This clone was recorded a few times. The gene calls are TRBV6-1 and TRBJ1-5; 7 nucleotides match TRBD1. This CDR3 is built from 13 residues. Unmatched junction bases numbered 8, after V lost 11 bases and J lost 4 bases. From germline, CDR1 is MNHNS and CDR2 SASEGT. The CDR3 DNA follows: TGTGCCGGCAAGGGACAGCCTAATCAGCCCCAGCATTTT. Translated, it gives CAGKGQPNQPQHF.

CDR3: CASSFWEGDTEAFF. In nucleotides, the CDR3 is TGTGCCAGCAGTTTTTGGGAGGGGGACACTGAAGCTTTCTTT. The V and J genes are TRBV27 and TRBJ1-1; possibly TRBD1 for D (6 bases). Germline lookup yields CDR1 MNHEY and CDR2 SMNVEV (reference sequence). V gave up 3 bases and J gave up 3 bases, with 11 bases separating them. The CDR3 runs 14 residues.

The rearrangement links TRBV5-1 to TRBJ2-5; the D gene is possibly TRBD1 (8 bases). From germline, CDR1 is SGHRS and CDR2 YFSETQ. Trimming took 1 base from V and 3 from J, leaving 19 bases between them. This CDR3 is built from 17 residues. In DNA form, the CDR3 reads TGCGCCAGCAGCTTGAAACAGGGGGGGGGACTTAAAGAGACCCAGTACTTC. Protein product: CASSLKQGGGLKETQYF.

V gene TRBV7-2 combines with J gene TRBJ1-1; 7 bases match TRBD1. CDR3 length equals 18 residues. With 1 base clipped from V and 4 bases from J, the junction kept 15 bases outside the gene matches. Looked up from germline, CDR1 is SGHTA and CDR2 is FQGNSA. The CDR3 DNA follows: TGTGCCAGCAGCTTAGTAGGTTTAGACAGGGCTGGGAGCACTGAAGCTTTCTTT. Protein product: CASSLVGLDRAGSTEAFF. Based on the CDR3 plus reference TRBV7-2 and TRBJ1-1, the full variable domain is GAGVSQSPSNKVTEKGKDVELRCDPISGHTALYWYRQSLGQGLEFLIYFQGNSAPDKSGLPSDRFSAERTGGSVSTLTIQRTQQEDSAVYLCASSLVGLDRAGSTEAFFGQGTRLTVV.